A few counts support the clone carrying this T cell receptor beta chain. The antigen remains unidentified. Though probably carrying unrecorded immune exposures, donors were nominally healthy at sampling. The CDR3 is 13 amino acids. V dropped 3 bases and J dropped 4 bases, with 9 bases sitting between them. Germline CDR1 is KGHSH and CDR2 is LQKENI. The source of the sample is a study of cytomegalovirus exposure and HLA in healthy donors. Findings of the study overall: What a later analysis reportedly showed was that an Asian-associated ancestry cluster had fewer N-insertions than the approximately 700-donor mean. Later, an analysis showed that TCR beta chains associated with HLA were more clonally expanded than others that were equally common. Segments of the TCR beta V type were, in most cases, productive about 90% or about 30% of the time in an earlier analysis.

Vbeta (60) and Jbeta (13) primers were used in the PCR. Repertoires were generated with immunoSEQ multiplex PCR, while TCRdb's copy carries only in-frame clones and drops some. The table shows roughly 200,000 clones, with roughly 9.4% occurring only once. The J gene is TRBJ1-2, the V gene TRBV18; D gene ambiguous. This TCR was recovered from a woman aged 30 to 39 in good health and CMV-seropositive. Sequencing was done on a sample of PBMCs. The CDR3 protein is CASSPRHIYGYTF. The CDR3 DNA is TGTGCCAGCTCACCCCGACACATCTATGGCTACACCTTC.